This TCR beta chain comes out of a study of graft-versus-host responses after intestinal transplantation. V was clipped by 0 bases and J by 1 base, with 12 bases between them. This CDR3 region has 16 residues. Germline lookup yields CDR1 LGHNA and CDR2 YSLEER. As concerns this clone: Its cognate antigen is unknown.

The assay was immunoSEQ multiplex PCR, and TCRdb's table has in-frame clones only and misses some. The sample holds 41,000 or so clones; roughly 95% are singletons and the top ten take roughly 0.52%. This sequence was found in a human donor who was the organ donor for an intestinal transplant. The sequenced sample was unstimulated CD8+ T cells sorted from spleen or lymph node cells, obtained before transplant. V usage is TRBV4-3 and J usage is TRBJ2-5, with D perhaps matching TRBD2 (7 bases). The CDR3 loop reads CASSQERGAGQETQYF. The CDR3 DNA reads TGCGCCAGCAGCCAAGAACGGGGGGCCGGCCAAGAGACCCAGTACTTC.